The rows below give T cell receptor beta chains drawn from one sample of a study of blood T cell repertoires in COVID-19. Method: immunoSEQ multiplex PCR; TCRdb's copy keeps in-frame clones and lacks some. The sample lists under 250,000 clones; 70% to 90% were seen once. Source material: peripheral blood. The receptors shown here come from a man in his late teens or twenties with active or convalescent COVID-19. CDR3s leave out the opening cysteine and the closing phenylalanine or tryptophan.

TRBV5-1 | ASSLGGDRGGTEAF
TRBV4-3 | ASSQEVGGTEQY
TRBV25-1 | ASTLGVSYTGELF
TRBV9 | ASSPGVAEAF
TRBV29-1 | SPGGECSYEQY
TRBV6-5 | ASSRGLAGYEQY
TRBV27 | ASSWKGSGTGFYNEQF
TRBV18 | ASSLHQEDTEAF
TRBV4-3 | ASSQDRVTSGSYEQY
TRBV7-2 | ASSFGTGPSEQY
TRBV11-2 | ASSLDLGTSVYNEQF
TRBV5-1 | ASSLDGGRGTEAF
TRBV5-1 | ASPLPGQARTNEKLF
TRBV9 | ASSVSSGRRGDTQY
TRBV3-1/TRBV3-2 | ASSLLGQGGLETQY
TRBV5-5 | ASSSQGAWVHEQY
TRBV7-6 | ASSFGGGGPGELF
TRBV28 | ATQLAVGLFEKLF
TRBV4-3 | ASSQAPGGGTEAF
TRBV3-1/TRBV3-2 | ASSQDRDKGNTIY
TRBV5-4 | ASSTGQGNQPQH
TRBV27 | ASRAGFSGNTIY
TRBV18 | ASSPPDSFVPYGYT
TRBV28 | ASSPIRDSLGEQY
TRBV19 | ASGQGVSTYNEQF
TRBV4-3 | ASSQAGEETQY
TRBV15 | ATSRGTSGYEQY
TRBV2 | ASSDAEEKLF
TRBV5-6 | ASSRVYRTAKTQY